These 13 T cell receptor beta chains were all obtained from the same sample, sequenced in a study of blood T cell repertoires in COVID-19. The table came from immunoSEQ multiplex PCR; TCRdb's copy has only in-frame clones and leaves some out. The sample yields 30,000 to 40,000 clones, around 80% seen once. Sequencing was carried out using peripheral blood. Source of these receptors: a man at least 80 years old with acute or convalescent COVID-19.

This clone was picked up one time. The rearrangement joins TRBV19 to TRBJ2-1, with 10 bases aligning to TRBD2. From germline, CDR1 is LNHDA and CDR2 SQIVND (reference sequence). V lost 4 bases to trimming and J lost 4 bases; unmatched junction nucleotides: 4. This CDR3 spans 15 amino acids. CDR3 loop: CASSKEREGYNEQFF. DNA for the CDR3: TGTGCCAGTAGTAAAGAGCGGGAGGGGTACAATGAGCAGTTCTTC.

The rearrangement uses TRBV5-1 and TRBJ2-7; 9 positions agree with TRBD1. The V gene end was trimmed by 4 bases and the J gene end by 5 bases; junction bases not matched to a gene: 13. CDR1 and CDR2 from the germline V gene are SGHRS and YFSETQ. CDR3 length: 16 residues. The CDR3: CASSRFAGTGSDEQYF. CDR3 bases: TGCGCCAGCAGCCGTTTTGCAGGGACAGGGTCCGACGAGCAGTACTTC.

The chain carries TRBV5-1 and TRBJ2-1; 9 nucleotides agree with TRBD2. The CDR3 totals 14 residues. V lost 3 bases to trimming and J lost 2 bases; unmatched junction nucleotides: 0. Germline V gene data show CDR1 as SGHRS and CDR2 as YFSETQ. The CDR3 protein is CASSSSGTYNEQFF. For the CDR3, the DNA is TGCGCCAGCAGCTCTAGCGGGACCTACAATGAGCAGTTCTTC.

The chain links TRBV3-1 (or the pseudogene TRBV3-2) to TRBJ2-2; D is ambiguous. Germline V gene lookup returns CDR1 LGHDT and CDR2 YNNKEL (reference sequence). This CDR3 is 16 amino acids long. V lost 0 bases, J lost 3 bases, and 11 bases lay in between. In DNA form, the CDR3 reads TGTGCCAGCAGCCAAGATTGGGCGTCCGACACCGGGGAGCTGTTTTTT. This encodes CASSQDWASDTGELFF.

This clone appeared a single time. This chain uses TRBV7-9 with TRBJ1-1; no clear D gene. V was pared by 4 bases and J by 1 base, with 13 bases between. Germline V gives CDR1 SEHNR, CDR2 FQNEAQ (reference sequence). This CDR3 spans 15 amino acids. CDR3: CASSSSGRRNTEAFF. The CDR3 region has the DNA TGTGCCAGCAGCTCTAGCGGACGGCGGAACACTGAAGCTTTCTTT.

The rearrangement uses TRBV6-6 and TRBJ2-2; D is possibly TRBD1 (7 bases). The CDR3 has 15 residues. Per germline, CDR1 MNHNY and CDR2 SVGAGI (reference sequence). Trimming left V 3 bases short and J 4 bases short, with 12 bases between. CDR3 region: CASSYPQGGTGELFF. The DNA for the CDR3 is TGTGCCAGCAGTTATCCGCAGGGGGGCACCGGGGAGCTGTTTTTT.

This clone occurred once. J is TRBJ2-3 and V is TRBV6-5; tentatively, D is TRBD1 (6 bases). This CDR3 spans 15 amino acids. Between the trimmed V and J ends, which lost 7 bases and 1 base, there was a span of 15 bases. The V gene's germline CDR1 is MNHEY and CDR2 SVGAGI. The CDR3 DNA sequence: TGTGCCAGCATGAATCAGGGGCCGGGCACAGATACGCAGTATTTT. Amino acid sequence: CASMNQGPGTDTQYF.

The chain recombines TRBV6-5 with TRBJ1-5, with 10 bases aligning to TRBD1. The germline gives CDR1 MNHEY, CDR2 SVGAGI. The junction had 5 bases not matched to a gene; V was cut back by 9 bases and J by 6 bases. This CDR3 contains 13 residues. CDR3 region: CASGTGAGQPQHF. The CDR3 nucleotides read TGTGCCAGTGGGACAGGGGCCGGTCAGCCCCAGCATTTT.

The rearrangement joins TRBV29-1 to TRBJ2-3, with 9 bases that match TRBD1. This CDR3 is built from 14 residues. From germline, CDR1 is SQVTM and CDR2 ANQGSEA. The junction had 7 bases not matched to a gene; V was cut back by 4 bases and J by 5 bases. CDR3 DNA: TGCAGCGTTGGAGGTGACAGGGGGAGAGATACGCAGTATTTT. This encodes CSVGGDRGRDTQYF.

The rearrangement links TRBV18 to TRBJ2-3; the match to TRBD2 covers 12 bases. The germline CDR1 and CDR2 sequences are KGHSH and LQKENI. This CDR3 spans 16 amino acids. The V gene end was trimmed by 3 bases and the J gene end by 0 bases; junction bases not matched to a gene: 1. CDR3 in DNA: TGTGCCAGCTCACCCGGGACTAGCGGGAGCACAGATACGCAGTATTTT. As protein: CASSPGTSGSTDTQYF.

V is TRBV11-2 and J is TRBJ2-1, with TRBD2 as a possible D gene (6 bases). Germline CDR1 SGHAT, CDR2 FQNNGV. The V end lost 0 bases, the J end lost 4 bases, and 13 bases lay between the germline ends. The CDR3 is made up of 16 amino acids. CDR3 amino acids: CASSLEVGGGYNEQFF. The DNA of the CDR3 is TGTGCCAGCAGCTTAGAAGTGGGAGGCGGGTACAATGAGCAGTTCTTC.

CDR3 in DNA: TGTGCCAGCAGCGGCAATCAACAGGGGATACGCGAAAAACTGTTTTTT. This gives the protein CASSGNQQGIREKLFF. The chain employs TRBV7-9 and TRBJ1-4; 7 bases line up with TRBD1. The CDR3 covers 16 residues. Germline V gene data show CDR1 as SEHNR and CDR2 as FQNEAQ (reference sequence). V gave up 5 bases and J gave up 8 bases; unmatched junction bases: 14. The whole variable domain, filled in from reference TRBV7-9 and TRBJ1-4, reads DTGVSQNPRHKITKRGQNVTFRCDPISEHNRLYWYRQTLGQGPEFLTYFQNEAQLEKSRLLSDRFSAERPKGSFSTLEIQRTEQGDSAMYLCASSGNQQGIREKLFFGSGTQLSVL.

The V gene is TRBV6-4, the J gene TRBJ2-2, with D possibly matching TRBD1 (6 bases). The CDR3 loop spans 16 amino acids. Germline V gene data show CDR1 as MRHNA and CDR2 as SNTAGT. The V end lost 3 bases, the J end lost 4 bases, and 15 bases lay between the germline ends. CDR3 bases: TGTGCCAGCAGTGAAAAGGCAGGGGCGGCCACCGGGGAGCTGTTTTTT. This gives the protein CASSEKAGAATGELFF.